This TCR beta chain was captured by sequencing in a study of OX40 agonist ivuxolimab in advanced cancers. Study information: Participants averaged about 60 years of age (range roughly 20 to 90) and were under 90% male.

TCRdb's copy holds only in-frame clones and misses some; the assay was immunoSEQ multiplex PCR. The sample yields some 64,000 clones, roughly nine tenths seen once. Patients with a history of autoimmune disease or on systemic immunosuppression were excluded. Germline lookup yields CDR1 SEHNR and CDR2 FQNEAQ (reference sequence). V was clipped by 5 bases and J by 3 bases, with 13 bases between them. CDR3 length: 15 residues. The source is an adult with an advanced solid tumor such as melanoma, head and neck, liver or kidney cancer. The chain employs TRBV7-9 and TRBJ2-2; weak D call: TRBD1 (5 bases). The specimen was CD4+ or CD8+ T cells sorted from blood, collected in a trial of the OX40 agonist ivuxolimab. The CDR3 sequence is CASSLADSYTGELFF. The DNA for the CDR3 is TGTGCCAGCAGCCTCGCAGACAGTTACACCGGGGAGCTGTTTTTT.